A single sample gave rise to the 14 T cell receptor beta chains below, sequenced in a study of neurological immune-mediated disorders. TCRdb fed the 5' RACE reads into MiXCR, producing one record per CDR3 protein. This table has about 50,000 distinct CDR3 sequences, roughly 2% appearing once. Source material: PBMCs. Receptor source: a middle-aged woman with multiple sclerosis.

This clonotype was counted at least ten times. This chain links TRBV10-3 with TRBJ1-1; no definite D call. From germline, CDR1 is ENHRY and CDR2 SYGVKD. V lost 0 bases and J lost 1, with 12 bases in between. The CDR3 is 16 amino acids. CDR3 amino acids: CAISESGGLGNTEAFF. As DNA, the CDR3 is TGTGCCATCAGTGAGTCGGGAGGGTTAGGGAACACTGAAGCTTTCTTT.

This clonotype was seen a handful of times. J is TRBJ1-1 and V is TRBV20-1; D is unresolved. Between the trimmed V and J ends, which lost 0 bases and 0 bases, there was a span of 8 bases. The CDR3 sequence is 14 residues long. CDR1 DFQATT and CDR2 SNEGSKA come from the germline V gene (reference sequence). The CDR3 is CSAREGSLNTEAFF. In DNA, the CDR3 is TGCAGTGCTAGAGAGGGCTCCTTGAACACTGAAGCTTTCTTT.

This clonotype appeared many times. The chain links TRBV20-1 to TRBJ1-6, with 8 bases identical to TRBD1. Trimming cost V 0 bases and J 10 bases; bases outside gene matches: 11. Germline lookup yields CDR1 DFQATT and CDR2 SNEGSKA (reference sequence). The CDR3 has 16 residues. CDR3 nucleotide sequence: TGCAGTGCTAGAGATACGAGGACAGGGACTAAATCACCCCTCCACTTT. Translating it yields CSARDTRTGTKSPLHF.

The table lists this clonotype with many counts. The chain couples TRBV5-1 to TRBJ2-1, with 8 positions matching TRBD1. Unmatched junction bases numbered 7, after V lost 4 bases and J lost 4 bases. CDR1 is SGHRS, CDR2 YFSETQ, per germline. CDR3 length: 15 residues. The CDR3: CASSPDQGAYNEQFF. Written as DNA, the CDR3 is TGCGCCAGCAGCCCCGACCAGGGGGCGTACAATGAGCAGTTCTTC.

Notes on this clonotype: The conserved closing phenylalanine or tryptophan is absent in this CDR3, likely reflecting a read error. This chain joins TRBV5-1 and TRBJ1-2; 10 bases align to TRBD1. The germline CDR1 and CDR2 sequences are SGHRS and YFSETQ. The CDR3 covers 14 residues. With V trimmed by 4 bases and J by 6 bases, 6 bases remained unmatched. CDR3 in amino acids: CASSPDRGVDGYTN. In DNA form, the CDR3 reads TGCGCCAGCAGCCCGGACAGGGGGGTCGATGGCTACACCAAC.

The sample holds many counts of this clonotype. For the CDR3, the DNA is TGTGCCACCAGTGATACCCCGGGGCGCTCTGGGGCCAACGTCCTGACTTTC. This sequence encodes CATSDTPGRSGANVLTF. J is TRBJ2-6 and V is TRBV24-1, with D perhaps given as TRBD1 or TRBD2 (5 bases each). The CDR3 extends over 17 amino acids. Trimming took 3 bases from V and 0 from J, leaving 11 bases between them. CDR1 is KGHDR and CDR2 is SFDVKD in the germline V gene.

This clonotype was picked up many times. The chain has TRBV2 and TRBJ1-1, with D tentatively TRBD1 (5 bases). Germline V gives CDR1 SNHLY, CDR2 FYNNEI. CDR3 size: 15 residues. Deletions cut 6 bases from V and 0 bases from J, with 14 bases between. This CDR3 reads CASSPHGGVNTEAFF. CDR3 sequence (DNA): TGTGCCAGCAGCCCCCACGGGGGGGTGAACACTGAAGCTTTCTTT.

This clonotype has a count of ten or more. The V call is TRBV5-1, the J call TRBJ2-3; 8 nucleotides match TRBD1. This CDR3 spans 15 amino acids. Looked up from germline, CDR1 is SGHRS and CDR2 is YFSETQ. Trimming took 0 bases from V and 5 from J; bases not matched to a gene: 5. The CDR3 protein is CASSLAPQGGDTQYF. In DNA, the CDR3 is TGCGCCAGCAGCTTGGCCCCACAGGGGGGAGATACGCAGTATTTT.

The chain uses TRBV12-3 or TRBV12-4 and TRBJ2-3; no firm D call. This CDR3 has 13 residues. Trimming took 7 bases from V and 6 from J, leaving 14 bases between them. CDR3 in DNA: TGTGCCAGCACCGAGACTGCATGGGATACGCAGTATTTT. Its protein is CASTETAWDTQYF.

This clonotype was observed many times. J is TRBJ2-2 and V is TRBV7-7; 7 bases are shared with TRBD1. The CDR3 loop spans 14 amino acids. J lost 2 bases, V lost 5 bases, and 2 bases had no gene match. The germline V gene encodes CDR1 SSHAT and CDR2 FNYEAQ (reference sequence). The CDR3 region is CASSRDRNTGELFF. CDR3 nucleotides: TGTGCCAGCAGCCGGGACAGAAACACCGGGGAGCTGTTTTTT.

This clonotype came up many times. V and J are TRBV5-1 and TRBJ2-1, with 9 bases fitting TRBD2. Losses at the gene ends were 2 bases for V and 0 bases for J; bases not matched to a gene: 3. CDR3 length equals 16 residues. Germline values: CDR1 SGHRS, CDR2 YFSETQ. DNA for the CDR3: TGCGCCAGCAGCTTCCTAGCGGGGAGCTCCTACAATGAGCAGTTCTTC. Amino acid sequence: CASSFLAGSSYNEQFF.

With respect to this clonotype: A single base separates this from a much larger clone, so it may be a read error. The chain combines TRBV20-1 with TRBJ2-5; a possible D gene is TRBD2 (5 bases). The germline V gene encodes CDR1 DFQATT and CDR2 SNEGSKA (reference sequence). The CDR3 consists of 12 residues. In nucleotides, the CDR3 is TGCAGTGCTAGGGACTTCCAAGCGACCCAGTACTTC. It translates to CSARDFQATQYF.

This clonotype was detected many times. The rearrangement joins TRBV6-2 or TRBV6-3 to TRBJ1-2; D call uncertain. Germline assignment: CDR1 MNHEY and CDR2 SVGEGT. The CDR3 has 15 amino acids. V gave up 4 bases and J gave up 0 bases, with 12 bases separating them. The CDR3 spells CASSSAQLTNYGYTF. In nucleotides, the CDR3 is TGTGCCAGCAGTTCAGCACAGCTAACTAACTATGGCTACACCTTC.

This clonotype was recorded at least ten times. Here the CDR3 DNA reads TGTGCCAGCAGCTTCAAGCAGGGAGATACGCAGTATTTT. Translating it yields CASSFKQGDTQYF. The chain couples TRBV3-1 to TRBJ2-3; D may be TRBD1 (5 bases). The V gene lost 5 bases and the J gene lost 5 bases, with 11 bases spanning the gap. The CDR3 runs 13 residues. Germline-derived CDR1 and CDR2 are LGHDT and YNNKEL (reference sequence).